This TCR beta chain was sequenced in a study of blood T cell repertoires in COVID-19. Study as a whole: T cells, B-cell-depleted T cells, or PBMCs supplied cDNA or gDNA.

Participants had their cohort set by participant-reported clinical history. Methods used by the authors: The authors estimated nucleated cell counts from reference gene primer amplification. Repertoires were generated with immunoSEQ multiplex PCR, while TCRdb's copy carries only in-frame clones and drops some. D and trimming were read from the DNA, whereas the V and J calls and clone size are those reported in that table. The sample has some 240,000 clones, 65% to 85% seen once. This CDR3 has 14 amino acids. Losses at the gene ends were 6 bases for V and 7 bases for J; bases not matched to a gene: 7. CDR1 and CDR2 from the germline V gene are LNHDA and SQIVND (reference sequence).

The chain links TRBV19 to TRBJ2-3; 10 bases are a match to TRBD2. This TCR derives from a man over 45 who had recovered from COVID-19. Sequencing used PBMCs or T cells enriched from blood (not recorded which). Here the CDR3 DNA reads TGTGCCAGTAGACTAGCGGGACCAATGTATACGCAGTATTTT. Residues: CASRLAGPMYTQYF.